A single sample gave rise to the 28 T cell receptor beta chains below, sequenced in a study of blood T cell repertoires in COVID-19. TCRdb's table, derived via immunoSEQ multiplex PCR, lists solely in-frame clones and lacks some. The sample includes some 150,000 clones, roughly 78% of them seen just once. The material sequenced was PBMCs or T cells enriched from blood (not recorded which). All receptors derive from a woman in her fifties or sixties who had recovered from COVID-19.

The chain employs TRBV28 and TRBJ2-2; 7 nucleotides match TRBD1. The germline V gene encodes CDR1 MDHEN and CDR2 SYDVKM. Trimming removed 5 bases from V and 4 bases from J; junction bases left unmatched: 4. The CDR3 length is 14 residues. The CDR3 region has the DNA TGTGCCAGCAGTAGAGGGGGCGGCACCGGGGAGCTGTTTTTT. Translated: CASSRGGGTGELFF.

The J gene is TRBJ2-3, the V gene TRBV15; unclear D gene. CDR1 and CDR2 from the germline V gene are LNHNV and YYDKDF (reference sequence). CDR3 size: 13 residues. V gave up 7 bases and J gave up 4 bases, with 12 bases separating them. CDR3: CATKKPPADTQYF. The CDR3 region has the DNA TGTGCCACCAAAAAGCCCCCCGCAGATACGCAGTATTTT. Using reference TRBV15 and TRBJ2-3 for the parts outside the CDR3, the full variable domain is DAMVIQNPRYQVTQFGKPVTLSCSQTLNHNVMYWYQQKSSQAPKLLFHYYDKDFNNEADTPDNFQSRRPNTSFCFLDIRSPGLGDTAMYLCATKKPPADTQYFGPGTRLTVL.

This chain connects TRBV19 to TRBJ2-1, with 7 bases that match TRBD2. Trimming cost V 3 bases and J 8 bases; bases outside gene matches: 7. Germline V gives CDR1 LNHDA, CDR2 SQIVND (reference sequence). The CDR3 runs to 14 residues. The CDR3 sequence: CASSMDGGSHEQFF. DNA of the CDR3: TGTGCCAGTAGTATGGACGGGGGGAGCCATGAGCAGTTCTTC.

The chain employs TRBV5-1 and TRBJ2-3; 11 bases are shared with TRBD2. In germline, CDR1 is SGHRS, CDR2 YFSETQ. V gave up 7 bases and J gave up 6 bases; unmatched junction bases: 7. The CDR3 consists of 14 residues. CDR3 amino acids: CASRSGGAGDTQYF. For the CDR3, the DNA is TGCGCCAGCCGTAGCGGGGGGGCCGGGGATACGCAGTATTTT.

This sequence joins TRBV1 and TRBJ2-7; the table's D call, TRBD2, has no DNA check behind it. TRBV1 is marked as a pseudogene. This CDR3 has 15 amino acids. This CDR3 is CTSSHHLARFPEQYV. In DNA, the CDR3 is TGCACCAGCAGCCACCACTTAGCGCGGTTCCCCGAGCAGTACGTC.

The V call is TRBV18, the J call TRBJ1-5; D possibly corresponds to TRBD1 (6 bases). Germline V CDR1 and CDR2: KGHSH, LQKENI. The germline V and J ends were trimmed by 3 bases and 5 bases, with 11 bases remaining between them. CDR3 size: 14 residues. In nucleotides, the CDR3 is TGTGCCAGCTCACCCCCAGGGGAATATCAGCCCCAGCATTTT. Amino acids: CASSPPGEYQPQHF. Using reference TRBV18 and TRBJ1-5 for the parts outside the CDR3, the full variable domain is NAGVMQNPRHLVRRRGQEARLRCSPMKGHSHVYWYRQLPEEGLKFMVYLQKENIIDESGMPKERFSAEFPKEGPSILRIQQVVRGDSAAYFCASSPPGEYQPQHFGDGTRLSIL.

This chain joins TRBV7-3 and TRBJ2-3, with 7 bases identical to TRBD1. J was trimmed by 3 bases and V by 5 bases; bases with no gene match: 2. In germline, CDR1 is SGHTA, CDR2 FQGTGA. This CDR3 region has 13 residues. The CDR3 DNA sequence: TGTGCCAGCAGCCCGACAGGGACAGATACGCAGTATTTT. Protein product: CASSPTGTDTQYF.

The chain links TRBV2 to TRBJ1-3, with D perhaps matching TRBD1 (6 bases). Germline V CDR1 and CDR2: SNHLY, FYNNEI. The V end was cut by 2 bases, the J end by 0 bases, with 23 bases between. The CDR3 is 20 residues long. CDR3 coding DNA: TGTGCCAGCAGTGAAAACAGGGCCCCCCGCGCCTACATCTCTGGAAACACCATATATTTT. This sequence encodes CASSENRAPRAYISGNTIYF.

V usage is TRBV3-1 (or the pseudogene TRBV3-2) and J usage is TRBJ1-2; tentative D call: TRBD1 (5 bases). The CDR3 covers 14 residues. V was shortened by 0 bases and J by 4 bases, with 9 bases between the two germline ends. Germline V gives CDR1 LGHDT, CDR2 YNNKEL (reference sequence). Written as DNA, the CDR3 is TGTGCCAGCAGCCAAGATGGGGGAGGCTATGGCTACACCTTC. Its protein product is CASSQDGGGYGYTF.

The V and J genes are TRBV6-4 and TRBJ2-3, with TRBD2 identical over 10 bases. The CDR3 covers 15 residues. CDR1 and CDR2 (germline): MRHNA, SNTAGT. V lost 2 bases, J lost 1 base, and 0 bases stayed unmatched. The chain's CDR3 is CASSDGTSGTDTQYF. The CDR3 DNA reads TGTGCCAGCAGTGACGGGACTAGCGGCACAGATACGCAGTATTTT.

This rearrangement joins TRBV7-2 to TRBJ1-3, with a weak D call TRBD1 (5 bases). The CDR3 sequence is 15 residues long. V dropped 1 base and J dropped 2 bases, with 9 bases sitting between them. Germline V lookup: CDR1 SGHTA, CDR2 FQGNSA. CDR3 amino acids: CASSLVRRAGNTIYF. The CDR3 DNA reads as TGTGCCAGCAGCTTAGTTCGCAGGGCTGGAAACACCATATATTTT.

This chain connects TRBV7-2 to TRBJ1-4; D might be TRBD1 (5 bases). V gave up 5 bases and J gave up 4 bases, with 14 bases separating them. Germline-derived CDR1 and CDR2 are SGHTA and FQGNSA. The CDR3 runs to 15 residues. Here the CDR3 reads CASSLQGSHNEKLFF. The CDR3 DNA reads as TGTGCCAGCAGCCTGCAGGGCAGCCATAATGAAAAACTGTTTTTT. Full variable domain (outside the CDR3, taken from reference TRBV7-2 and TRBJ1-4): GAGVSQSPSNKVTEKGKDVELRCDPISGHTALYWYRQSLGQGLEFLIYFQGNSAPDKSGLPSDRFSAERTGGSVSTLTIQRTQQEDSAVYLCASSLQGSHNEKLFFGSGTQLSVL.

This sequence joins TRBV10-2 and TRBJ1-1; D unclear. The CDR3 sequence is 12 residues long. Trimming took 10 bases from V and 1 from J, leaving 10 bases between them. CDR1 and CDR2 from the germline V gene are WSHSY and SAAADI. CDR3 amino acids: CATSRENTEAFF. CDR3 nucleotide sequence: TGCGCCACTTCCCGGGAGAACACTGAAGCTTTCTTT.

This clone was seen more than once but under ten times. The chain combines TRBV21-1 with TRBJ1-2; TRBD1 is the table's D call and was not checked against the DNA. TRBV21-1 is termed a pseudogene. The CDR3 covers 19 residues. The CDR3 coding sequence is TGTGCCAGCAGCAATCAAGGGGAGACAGGACTCGGTCGGTCTATGTGCTACACCTTC. Protein product: CASSNQGETGLGRSMCYTF.

This rearrangement joins TRBV5-4 to TRBJ1-2; TRBD1 matches at 7 bases. The V segment lost 3 bases and the J segment 3 bases; nucleotides outside the gene matches: 2. CDR3 length equals 13 residues. Germline-derived CDR1 and CDR2 are SGHNT and YYREEE (reference sequence). Written as DNA, the CDR3 is TGTGCCAGCAGCTACGACAGGGACTATGGCTACACCTTC. As protein: CASSYDRDYGYTF.

This chain uses TRBV2 with TRBJ2-7; the match to TRBD1 covers 12 bases. Germline V lookup: CDR1 SNHLY, CDR2 FYNNEI. After removal of 7 bases from V and 5 bases from J, the junction contained 6 bases not matched to a gene. This CDR3 spans 14 amino acids. CDR3 nucleotides: TGTGCCAGCACCCGGGACAGGGGGCGGAACGAGCAGTACTTC. Its protein product is CASTRDRGRNEQYF.

The V call is TRBV14, the J call TRBJ2-7, with 9 bases matching TRBD1. Trimming removed 7 bases from V and 5 bases from J; junction bases left unmatched: 12. CDR1 and CDR2 (germline): SGHDN, FVKESK. This CDR3 has 15 residues. The CDR3 nucleotides read TGTGCCAGCACTCCGGGACAGGGTTGGGGTCACGAGCAGTACTTC. It translates to CASTPGQGWGHEQYF.

This chain uses TRBV5-1 with TRBJ2-1, with unresolved D. Trimming shortened V by 0 bases and J by 6 bases, and 10 bases separated the two germline ends. The CDR3 is made up of 14 amino acids. Germline CDR1 is SGHRS and CDR2 is YFSETQ. The CDR3 DNA is TGCGCCAGCAGCTTGGATTGGCCCCCCAATGAGCAGTTCTTC. Amino acids: CASSLDWPPNEQFF.

V gene TRBV11-2 combines with J gene TRBJ2-3; D is ambiguous. This CDR3 is built from 16 residues. The V end was cut by 1 base, the J end by 1 base, with 12 bases between. Germline values: CDR1 SGHAT, CDR2 FQNNGV. The CDR3, as DNA: TGTGCCAGCAGCTTAGCTGTAGTCCTAGGCACAGATACGCAGTATTTT. As protein: CASSLAVVLGTDTQYF.

There are a few counts of this clone. V gene TRBV24-1 combines with J gene TRBJ2-2, with TRBD2 identical over 11 bases. Looked up from germline, CDR1 is KGHDR and CDR2 is SFDVKD. The CDR3 is 21 residues long. The V segment lost 2 bases and the J segment 5 bases; nucleotides outside the gene matches: 18. The CDR3 sequence: CATSDSQGAASGGPRTGELFF. CDR3 DNA sequence: TGTGCCACCAGTGATTCACAGGGTGCGGCTAGCGGGGGGCCGAGAACCGGGGAGCTGTTTTTT.

The chain uses TRBV4-1 and TRBJ2-1; 12 bases are shared with TRBD2. From germline, CDR1 is MGHRA and CDR2 YSYEKL. V was pared by 3 bases and J by 8 bases, with 8 bases of the junction left unmatched. The CDR3 is 16 amino acids. CDR3 protein: CASSHTSSGGAHEQFF. The CDR3 nucleotides read TGCGCCAGCAGCCACACTTCTAGCGGGGGGGCCCATGAGCAGTTCTTC.

This chain connects TRBV2 to TRBJ1-5, with D tentatively TRBD1 (5 bases). Germline-derived CDR1 and CDR2 are SNHLY and FYNNEI. V lost 6 bases and J 3 bases, leaving 12 bases between the germline ends. The CDR3 runs 14 residues. In DNA form, the CDR3 reads TGTGCCAGCAGCGGAAGGGGTGTCAATCAGCCCCAGCATTTT. Residues: CASSGRGVNQPQHF.

V usage is TRBV29-1 and J usage is TRBJ1-2, with 7 bases that match TRBD1. CDR3 length: 12 amino acids. Unmatched junction bases numbered 7, after V lost 4 bases and J lost 8 bases. Germline lookup yields CDR1 SQVTM and CDR2 ANQGSEA. CDR3 sequence (DNA): TGCAGCGTTGGTGGCCAGGGGGGAGGCTACACCTTC. Its translation: CSVGGQGGGYTF.

This rearrangement joins TRBV7-8 to TRBJ2-1; TRBD2 aligns across 10 bases. Germline V lookup: CDR1 SGHVS, CDR2 FQNEAQ. The CDR3 has 13 amino acids. J gave up 8 bases and V 10 bases, and 8 bases lay outside the gene matches. This CDR3 reads CAIKRGGRYEQFF. The CDR3 coding sequence is TGTGCCATCAAGCGGGGGGGCCGCTATGAGCAGTTCTTC.

The genes are TRBV7-2 and TRBJ1-2; D is undetermined. V lost 6 bases and J 4 bases, leaving 18 bases between the germline ends. This CDR3 comprises 15 residues. Germline CDR1 is SGHTA and CDR2 is FQGNSA. The CDR3 sequence is CASSFTAVSGYGYTF. CDR3 DNA: TGTGCCAGCAGTTTTACGGCTGTTTCGGGCTATGGCTACACCTTC.

This chain connects TRBV7-2 to TRBJ1-3; D uncertain. CDR1 is SGHTA and CDR2 is FQGNSA in the germline V gene. The CDR3 has 13 residues. Between the trimmed V and J ends, which lost 3 bases and 2 bases, there was a span of 5 bases. This CDR3 is CASSFSTGNTIYF. CDR3 in DNA: TGTGCCAGCAGCTTTTCAACTGGAAACACCATATATTTT.

The genes are TRBV5-4 and TRBJ2-2; TRBD2 is a possible D gene (6 bases). Deletions cut 4 bases from V and 6 bases from J, with 22 bases between. The CDR3 has 17 residues. Looked up from germline, CDR1 is SGHNT and CDR2 is YYREEE (reference sequence). The CDR3: CASSPGGTLATAGELFF. CDR3 DNA sequence: TGTGCCAGCAGCCCTGGGGGGACTTTGGCGACCGCCGGGGAGCTGTTTTTT.

At least ten counts were recorded for this clone. The chain couples TRBV2 to TRBJ2-2; D is undetermined. V lost 8 bases and J lost 4, with 11 bases in between. The CDR3 length is 13 residues. The V gene's germline CDR1 is SNHLY and CDR2 FYNNEI. The CDR3: CASLRESTGELFF. DNA for the CDR3: TGTGCCAGCCTCCGAGAGAGCACCGGGGAGCTGTTTTTT.